In its sample, the clone carrying this T cell receptor (beta chain) was seen many times. What it binds is not known. Trimming left V 4 bases short and J 3 bases short, with 13 bases between. Germline CDR1 and CDR2: DFQATT and SNEGSKA (reference sequence). The length of the CDR3 is 15 residues. TCRdb reanalysed the reads using MiXCR and keeps one entry per CDR3 protein. The sample contains some 680,000 distinct CDR3 sequences, approximately 34% of which appear only once. This sample was taken from a study of T cell repertoires in cytomegalovirus infection. Study background: In public TCR beta signatures, there were indications of both CMV infection and matching HLA type.

Study findings and constraints: The study found HLA-C-restricted CMV-specific TCR beta clonotypes dominating the ex vivo response.

Sequencing was carried out using PBMCs. The clonotype was recovered from a human donor in good health (CMV status not recorded). Some clones in this sample may be carry-over from other donors' samples. V is TRBV20-1 and J is TRBJ1-6; a weak D match, TRBD1 (5 bases). CDR3 DNA sequence: TGCAGTGCTAATATGGCGGGGGTCTATAATTCACCCCTCCACTTT. Translation gives CSANMAGVYNSPLHF.